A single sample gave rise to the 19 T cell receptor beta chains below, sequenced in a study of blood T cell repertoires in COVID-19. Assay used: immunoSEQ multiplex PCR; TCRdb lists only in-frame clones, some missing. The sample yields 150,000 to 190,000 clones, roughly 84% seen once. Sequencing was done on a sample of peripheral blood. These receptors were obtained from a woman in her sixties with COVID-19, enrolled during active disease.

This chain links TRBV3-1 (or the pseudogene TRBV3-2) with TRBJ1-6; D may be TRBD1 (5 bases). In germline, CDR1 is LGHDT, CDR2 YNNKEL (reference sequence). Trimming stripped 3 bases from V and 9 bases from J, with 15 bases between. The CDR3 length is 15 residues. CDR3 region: CASSQGPVRSSPLHF. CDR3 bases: TGTGCCAGCAGCCAGGGGCCCGTGCGTAGTTCACCCCTCCACTTT.

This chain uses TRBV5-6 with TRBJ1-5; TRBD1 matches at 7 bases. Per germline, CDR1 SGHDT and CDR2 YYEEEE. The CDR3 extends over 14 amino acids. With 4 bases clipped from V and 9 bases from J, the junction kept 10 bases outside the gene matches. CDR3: CASSQGGFRGPQHF. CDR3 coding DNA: TGTGCCAGCAGCCAGGGGGGCTTTAGGGGGCCCCAGCATTTT. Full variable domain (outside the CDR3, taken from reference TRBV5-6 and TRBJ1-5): DAGVTQSPTHLIKTRGQQVTLRCSPKSGHDTVSWYQQALGQGPQFIFQYYEEEERQRGNFPDRFSGHQFPNYSSELNVNALLLGDSALYLCASSQGGFRGPQHFGDGTRLSIL.

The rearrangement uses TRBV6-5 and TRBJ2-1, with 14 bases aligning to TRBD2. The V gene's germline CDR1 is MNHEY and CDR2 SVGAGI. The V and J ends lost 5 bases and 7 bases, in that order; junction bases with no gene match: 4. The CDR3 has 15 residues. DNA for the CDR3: TGTGCCAGCAGTCCGGGACTAGCGGGAGTTAATGAGCAGTTCTTC. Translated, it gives CASSPGLAGVNEQFF.

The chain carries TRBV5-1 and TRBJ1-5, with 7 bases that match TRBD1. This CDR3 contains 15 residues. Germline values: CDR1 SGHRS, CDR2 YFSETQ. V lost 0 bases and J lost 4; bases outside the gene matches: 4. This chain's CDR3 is CASSLGGQRNQPQHF. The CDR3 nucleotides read TGCGCCAGCAGCTTGGGGGGACAGAGGAATCAGCCCCAGCATTTT. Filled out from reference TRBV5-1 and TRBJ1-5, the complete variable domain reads KAGVTQTPRYLIKTRGQQVTLSCSPISGHRSVSWYQQTPGQGLQFLFEYFSETQRNKGNFPGRFSGRQFSNSRSEMNVSTLELGDSALYLCASSLGGQRNQPQHFGDGTRLSIL.

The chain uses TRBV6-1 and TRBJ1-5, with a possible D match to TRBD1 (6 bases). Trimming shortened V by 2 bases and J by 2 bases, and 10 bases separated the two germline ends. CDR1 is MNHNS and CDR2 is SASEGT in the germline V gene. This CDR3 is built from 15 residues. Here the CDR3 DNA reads TGTGCCAGCAGTGAAAACAGGGCAGGCAATCAGCCCCAGCATTTT. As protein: CASSENRAGNQPQHF.

CDR3 amino acids: CASSPGQSPNSGNTIYF. In nucleotides, the CDR3 is TGCGCCAGCAGCCCCGGACAGTCACCTAACTCTGGAAACACCATATATTTT. The chain links TRBV5-1 to TRBJ1-3; D might be TRBD1 (6 bases). Trimming took 4 bases from V and 0 from J, leaving 17 bases between them. This CDR3 has 17 residues. The V gene's germline CDR1 is SGHRS and CDR2 YFSETQ.

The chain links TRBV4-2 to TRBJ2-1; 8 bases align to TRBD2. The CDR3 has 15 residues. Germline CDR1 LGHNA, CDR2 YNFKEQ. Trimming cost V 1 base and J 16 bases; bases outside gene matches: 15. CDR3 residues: CASSQGSGQRERRFF. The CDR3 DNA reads TGTGCCAGCAGCCAAGGGTCGGGGCAGCGGGAGAGAAGATTCTTC.

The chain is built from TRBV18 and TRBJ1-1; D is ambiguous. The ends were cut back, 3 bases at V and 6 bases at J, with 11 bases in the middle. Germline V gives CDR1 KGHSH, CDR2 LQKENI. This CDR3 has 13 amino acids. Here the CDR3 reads CASSPAVKAEAFF. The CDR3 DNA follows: TGTGCCAGCTCACCGGCGGTGAAGGCTGAAGCTTTCTTT.

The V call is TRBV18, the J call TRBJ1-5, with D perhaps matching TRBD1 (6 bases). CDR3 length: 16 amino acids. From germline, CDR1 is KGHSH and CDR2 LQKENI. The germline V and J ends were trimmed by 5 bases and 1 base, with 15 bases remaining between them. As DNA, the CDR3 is TGTGCCAGCTCAACAGCGGGGGGCGGGAGCAATCAGCCCCAGCATTTT. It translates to CASSTAGGGSNQPQHF.

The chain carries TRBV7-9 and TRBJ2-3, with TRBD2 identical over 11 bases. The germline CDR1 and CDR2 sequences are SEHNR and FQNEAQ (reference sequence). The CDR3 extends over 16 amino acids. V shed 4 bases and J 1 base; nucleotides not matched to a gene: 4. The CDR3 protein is CASSSGLAVGTDTQYF. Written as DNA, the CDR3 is TGTGCCAGCAGCTCGGGACTAGCGGTTGGCACAGATACGCAGTATTTT.

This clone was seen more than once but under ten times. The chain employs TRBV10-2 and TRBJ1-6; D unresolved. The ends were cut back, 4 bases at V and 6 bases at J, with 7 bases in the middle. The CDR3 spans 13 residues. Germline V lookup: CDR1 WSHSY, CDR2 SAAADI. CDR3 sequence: CASSVGANSPLHF. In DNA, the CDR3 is TGCGCCAGCAGTGTGGGAGCTAATTCACCCCTCCACTTT.

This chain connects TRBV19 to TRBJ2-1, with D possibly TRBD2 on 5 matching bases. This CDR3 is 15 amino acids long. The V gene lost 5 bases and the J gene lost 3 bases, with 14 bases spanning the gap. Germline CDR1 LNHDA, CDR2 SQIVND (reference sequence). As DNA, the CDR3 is TGTGCCAGTAGTCCCCCCCGAGGGCTCTACAATGAGCAGTTCTTC. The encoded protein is CASSPPRGLYNEQFF.

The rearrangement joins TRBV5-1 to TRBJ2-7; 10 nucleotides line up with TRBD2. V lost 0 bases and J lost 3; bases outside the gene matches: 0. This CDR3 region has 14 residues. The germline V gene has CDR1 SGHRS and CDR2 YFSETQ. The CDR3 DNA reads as TGCGCCAGCAGCTTGGCTAGCGGGAGCTACGAGCAGTACTTC. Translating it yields CASSLASGSYEQYF. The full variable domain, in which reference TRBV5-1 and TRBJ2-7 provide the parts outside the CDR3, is KAGVTQTPRYLIKTRGQQVTLSCSPISGHRSVSWYQQTPGQGLQFLFEYFSETQRNKGNFPGRFSGRQFSNSRSEMNVSTLELGDSALYLCASSLASGSYEQYFGPGTRLTVT.

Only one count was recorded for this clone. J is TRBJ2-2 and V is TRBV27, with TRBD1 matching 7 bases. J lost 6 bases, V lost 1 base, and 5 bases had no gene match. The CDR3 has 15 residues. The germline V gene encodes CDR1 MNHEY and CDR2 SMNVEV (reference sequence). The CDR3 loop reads CASSLYRGRAGELFF. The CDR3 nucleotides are TGTGCCAGCAGTTTATACAGGGGTAGGGCCGGGGAGCTGTTTTTT.

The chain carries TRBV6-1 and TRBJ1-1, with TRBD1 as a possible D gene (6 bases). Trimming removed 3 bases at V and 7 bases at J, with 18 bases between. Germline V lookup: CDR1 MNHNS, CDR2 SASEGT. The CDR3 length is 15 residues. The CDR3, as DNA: TGTGCCAGCAGTGACCCTCGGACAGCCGGACATGAAGCTTTCTTT. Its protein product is CASSDPRTAGHEAFF.

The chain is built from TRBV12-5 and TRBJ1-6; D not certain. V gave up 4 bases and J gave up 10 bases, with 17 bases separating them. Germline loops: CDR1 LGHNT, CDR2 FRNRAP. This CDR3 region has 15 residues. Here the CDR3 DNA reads TGTGCTAGTGGTTCCTCAAGGCACCGAGGGTCACCCCTCCACTTT. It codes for CASGSSRHRGSPLHF.

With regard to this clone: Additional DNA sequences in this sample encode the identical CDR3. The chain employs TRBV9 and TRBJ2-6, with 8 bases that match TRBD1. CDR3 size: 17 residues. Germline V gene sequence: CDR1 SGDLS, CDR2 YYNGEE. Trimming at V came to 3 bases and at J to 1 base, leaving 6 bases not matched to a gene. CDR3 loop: CASSGDRGKSGANVLTF. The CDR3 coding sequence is TGTGCCAGCAGCGGTGACAGGGGAAAGTCTGGGGCCAACGTCCTGACTTTC.

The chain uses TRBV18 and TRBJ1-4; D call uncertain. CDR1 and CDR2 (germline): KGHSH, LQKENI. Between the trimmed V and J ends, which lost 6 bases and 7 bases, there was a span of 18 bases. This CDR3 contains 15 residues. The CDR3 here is CASSLGGPKSEKLFF. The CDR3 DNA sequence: TGTGCCAGCTCCCTTGGCGGGCCTAAGTCTGAAAAACTGTTTTTT.

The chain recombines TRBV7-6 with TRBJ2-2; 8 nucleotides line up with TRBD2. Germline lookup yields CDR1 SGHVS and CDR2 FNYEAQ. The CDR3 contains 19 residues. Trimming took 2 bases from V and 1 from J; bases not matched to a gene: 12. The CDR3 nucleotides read TGTGCCAGCAGCTTAAGCCCCTTGGGCGGGGGGAAGAACACCGGGGAGCTGTTTTTT. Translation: CASSLSPLGGGKNTGELFF.